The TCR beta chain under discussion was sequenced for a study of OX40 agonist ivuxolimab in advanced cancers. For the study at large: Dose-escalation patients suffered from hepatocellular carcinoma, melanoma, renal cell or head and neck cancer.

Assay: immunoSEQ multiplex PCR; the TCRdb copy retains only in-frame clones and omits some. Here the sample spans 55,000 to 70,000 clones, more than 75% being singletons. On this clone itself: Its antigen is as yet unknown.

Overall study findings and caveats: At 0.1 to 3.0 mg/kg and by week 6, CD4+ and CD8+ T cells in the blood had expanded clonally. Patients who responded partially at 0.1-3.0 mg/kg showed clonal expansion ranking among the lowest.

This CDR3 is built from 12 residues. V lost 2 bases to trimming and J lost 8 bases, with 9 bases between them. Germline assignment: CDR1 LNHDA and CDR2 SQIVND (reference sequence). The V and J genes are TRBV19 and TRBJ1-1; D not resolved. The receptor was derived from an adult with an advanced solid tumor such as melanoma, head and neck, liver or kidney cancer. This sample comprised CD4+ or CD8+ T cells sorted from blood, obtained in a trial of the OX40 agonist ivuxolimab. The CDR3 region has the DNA TGTGCCAGTAGTATAACACGGGCCGAAGCTTTCTTT. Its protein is CASSITRAEAFF.